The clone carrying this T cell receptor (beta chain) was seen more than once but under ten times. Its antigen is unknown. The germline gives CDR1 LGHNA, CDR2 YSLEER. V was cut by 1 base and J by 4 bases, with 7 bases left in between. This CDR3 spans 13 amino acids. The record originates from a study of graft-versus-host responses after intestinal transplantation. Study-wide context: Isolated intestinal, liver-intestinal, or multivisceral transplants had been given to the recipients. Recipients across the board were started on anti-thymocyte globulin induction, then kept on tacrolimus and steroids for roughly 3 years.

The data were produced by immunoSEQ multiplex PCR, yet TCRdb's version contains in-frame clones alone and is incomplete. The profile shows 90,000 to 100,000 clones, 91% of them singletons. V gene TRBV4-3 combines with J gene TRBJ1-1; D unresolved. The origin of this receptor is a human donor who received an intestinal transplant. Source: unstimulated CD8+ T cells sorted from spleen or lymph node cells, taken before intestinal transplant. CDR3 bases: TGCGCCAGCAGCCAAGTGACTGGCACTGAAGCTTTCTTT. This gives the protein CASSQVTGTEAFF.